This TCR beta chain was documented in a study of identical twins. This CDR3 contains 12 residues. Per the germline V gene, CDR1 is LGHDT and CDR2 is YNNKEL (reference sequence). Trimming pared 4 bases from V and 10 bases from J, leaving 14 bases between. This clonotype has more than one count but fewer than ten. What it recognizes is unknown. TCRdb called the 5' RACE reads again in MiXCR, with one record for every CDR3 protein. The sample lists approximately 620,000 distinct CDR3 sequences, approximately 9% seen once, with 0.98% in the top ten. Study conclusions and caveats: Sharing of beta out-of-frame sequences by twins showed a weaker excess. Among out-of-frame alpha sequences shared by twins, low generation probability occurred in excess.

These data are also associated with another study on yellow fever vaccine responses in identical twins. Turning to that study: Vaccine T cell responses of twins reportedly seemed partly convergent and partly personalized.

This receptor was obtained from a woman between 18 and 30 years old in good health. The chain has TRBV3-1 and TRBJ2-7; D perhaps matches TRBD2 (5 bases). Sequenced input: PBMCs. The CDR3 reads CASSRGPSSQYF. The CDR3, as DNA: TGTGCCAGCAGCCGAGGGCCTAGCAGTCAGTACTTC.